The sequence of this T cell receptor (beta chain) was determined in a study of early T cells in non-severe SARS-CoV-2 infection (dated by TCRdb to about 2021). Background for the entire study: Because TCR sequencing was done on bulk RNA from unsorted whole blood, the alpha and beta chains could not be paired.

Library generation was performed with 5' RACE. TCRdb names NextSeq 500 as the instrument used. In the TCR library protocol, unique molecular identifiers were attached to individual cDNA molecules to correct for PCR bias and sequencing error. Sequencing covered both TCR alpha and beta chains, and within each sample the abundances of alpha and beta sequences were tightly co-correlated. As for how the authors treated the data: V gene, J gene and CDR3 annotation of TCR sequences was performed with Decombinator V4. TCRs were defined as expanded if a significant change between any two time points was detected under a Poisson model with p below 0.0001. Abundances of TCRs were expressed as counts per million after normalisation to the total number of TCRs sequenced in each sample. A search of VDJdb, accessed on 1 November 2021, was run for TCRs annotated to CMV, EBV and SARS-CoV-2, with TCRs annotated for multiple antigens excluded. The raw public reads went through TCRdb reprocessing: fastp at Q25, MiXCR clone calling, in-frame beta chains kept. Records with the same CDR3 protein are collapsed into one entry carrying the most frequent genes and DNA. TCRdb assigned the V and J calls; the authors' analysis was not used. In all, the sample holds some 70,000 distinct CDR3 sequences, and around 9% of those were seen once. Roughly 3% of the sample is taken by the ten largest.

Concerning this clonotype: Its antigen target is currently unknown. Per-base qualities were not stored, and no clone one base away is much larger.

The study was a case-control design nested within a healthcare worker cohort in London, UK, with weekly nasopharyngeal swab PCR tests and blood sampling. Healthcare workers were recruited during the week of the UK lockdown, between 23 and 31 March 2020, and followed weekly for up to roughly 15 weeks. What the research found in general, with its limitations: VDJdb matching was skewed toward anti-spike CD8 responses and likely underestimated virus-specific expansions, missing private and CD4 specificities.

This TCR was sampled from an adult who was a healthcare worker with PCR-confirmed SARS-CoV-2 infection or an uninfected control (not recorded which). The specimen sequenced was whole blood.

The CDR3 region has the sequence CASSKTSYEQYF. The DNA is as follows: TGCGCCAGCAGCAAAACCTCCTACGAGCAGTACTTC. This chain is built from TRBV5-1 and TRBJ2-7, with no reliable assignment of the D segment. The CDR3 measures 12 amino acids from cysteine to phenylalanine. Kept here is only the CDR3 DNA, which spans 36 bases and is read in frame from base 1. CDR1 and CDR2, looked up from the germline V gene, are SGHRS and YFSETQ. Cut back by 4 bases and 0 bases, the V and J ends lie 5 bases apart. Reference TRBV5-1 and TRBJ2-7 proteins supply the regions before and after the CDR3; the full variable domain is: KAGVTQTPRYLIKTRGQQVTLSCSPISGHRSVSWYQQTPGQGLQFLFEYFSETQRNKGNFPGRFSGRQFSNSRSEMNVSTLELGDSALYLCASSKTSYEQYFGPGTRLTVT.